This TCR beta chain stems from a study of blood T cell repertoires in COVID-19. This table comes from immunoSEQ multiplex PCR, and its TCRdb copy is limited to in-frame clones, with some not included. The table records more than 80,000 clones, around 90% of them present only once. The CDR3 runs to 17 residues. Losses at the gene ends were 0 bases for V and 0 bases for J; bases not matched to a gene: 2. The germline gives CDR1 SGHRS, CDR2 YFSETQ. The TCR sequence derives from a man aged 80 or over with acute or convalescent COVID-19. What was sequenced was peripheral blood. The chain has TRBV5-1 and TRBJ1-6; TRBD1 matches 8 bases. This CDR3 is CASSLGGQGSYNSPLHF. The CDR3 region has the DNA TGCGCCAGCAGCTTGGGTGGACAGGGCTCCTATAATTCACCCCTCCACTTT.